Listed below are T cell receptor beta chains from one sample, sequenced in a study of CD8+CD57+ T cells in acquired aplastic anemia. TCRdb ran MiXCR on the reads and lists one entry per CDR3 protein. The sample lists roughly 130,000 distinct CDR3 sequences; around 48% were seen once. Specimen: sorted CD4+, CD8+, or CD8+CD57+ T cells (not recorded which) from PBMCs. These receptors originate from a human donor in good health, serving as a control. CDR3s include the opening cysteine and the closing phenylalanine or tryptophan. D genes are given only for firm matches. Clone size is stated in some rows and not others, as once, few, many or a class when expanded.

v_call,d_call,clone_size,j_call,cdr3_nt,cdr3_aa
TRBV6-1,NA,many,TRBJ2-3,TGTGCCAGCAACGCCGGGGCCACAACAGATACGCAGTATTTT,CASNAGATTDTQYF
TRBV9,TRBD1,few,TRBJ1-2,TGTGCCAGCAGCGTAGAGTGGGACAGGTCCCATGGCTACACCTTC,CASSVEWDRSHGYTF
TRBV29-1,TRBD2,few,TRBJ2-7,TGCAGCGGACTAGCGGGAGAGGGTTACGAGCAGTACTTC,CSGLAGEGYEQYF
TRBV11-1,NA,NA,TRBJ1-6,TGTGCCAGCAGCTTGAGCGAATCCGGCCGGAGGAATTCACCCCTCCACTTT,CASSLSESGRRNSPLHF
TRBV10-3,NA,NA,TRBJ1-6,TGTGCCATCCAGCAAGGAGGCAGGAATAATTCACCCCTCCACTTT,CAIQQGGRNNSPLHF
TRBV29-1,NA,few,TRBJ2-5,TGCAGCGTTGAGGCAGGGCTAGCGAAGGAGACCCAGTACTTC,CSVEAGLAKETQYF
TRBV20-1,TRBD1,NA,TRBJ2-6,TGCAGTGCCGAAACAGGGGGCAGAACTGGGGCCAACGTCCTGACTTTC,CSAETGGRTGANVLTF
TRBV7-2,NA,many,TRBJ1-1,TGTGCCAGCAGCTTAGGGGTGACAGTTAGGGCTGAAGCTTTCTTT,CASSLGVTVRAEAFF
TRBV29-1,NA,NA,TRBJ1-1,TGCAGCGTTGTTACAGCCTCTGAAGCTTTCTTT,CSVVTASEAFF
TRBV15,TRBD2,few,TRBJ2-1,TGTGCCACCACTACCTCTTTAGCGGGAGTGGATGAGCAGTTCTTC,CATTTSLAGVDEQFF
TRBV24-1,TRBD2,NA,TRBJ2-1,TGTGCCAGCGCATTGGGACTATCCGACAATGAGCAGTTCTTC,CASALGLSDNEQFF
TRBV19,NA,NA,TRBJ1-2,TGTGCCAGTGGTGACGACCGATATGGCTACACCTTC,CASGDDRYGYTF
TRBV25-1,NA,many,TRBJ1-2,TGTGCCAGCAGTCCCTGGGGGGGGGCTAACTATGGCTACACCTTC,CASSPWGGANYGYTF
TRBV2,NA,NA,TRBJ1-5,TGTGCCAGCAGTCCGAGGGAGAGCAATCAGCCCCAGCATTTT,CASSPRESNQPQHF
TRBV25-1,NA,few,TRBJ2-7,TGTGCCAGCAAGGGGCAGGGGCGTTTCGAGCAGTACTTC,CASKGQGRFEQYF
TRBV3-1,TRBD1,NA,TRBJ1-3,TGTGCCAGCAGCCAAGACGAGGGGGCGGGTGGAAGCACCATATATTTT,CASSQDEGAGGSTIYF
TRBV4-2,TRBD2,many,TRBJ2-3,TGTGCCAGCAGCCAGCCTACAGCGGGGGGGCGTGATACGCAGTATTTT,CASSQPTAGGRDTQYF
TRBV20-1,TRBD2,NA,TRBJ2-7,TGCAGGGACCCACAGACACGGACTAGTGAAGTTTACGAGCAGTACTTC,CRDPQTRTSEVYEQYF